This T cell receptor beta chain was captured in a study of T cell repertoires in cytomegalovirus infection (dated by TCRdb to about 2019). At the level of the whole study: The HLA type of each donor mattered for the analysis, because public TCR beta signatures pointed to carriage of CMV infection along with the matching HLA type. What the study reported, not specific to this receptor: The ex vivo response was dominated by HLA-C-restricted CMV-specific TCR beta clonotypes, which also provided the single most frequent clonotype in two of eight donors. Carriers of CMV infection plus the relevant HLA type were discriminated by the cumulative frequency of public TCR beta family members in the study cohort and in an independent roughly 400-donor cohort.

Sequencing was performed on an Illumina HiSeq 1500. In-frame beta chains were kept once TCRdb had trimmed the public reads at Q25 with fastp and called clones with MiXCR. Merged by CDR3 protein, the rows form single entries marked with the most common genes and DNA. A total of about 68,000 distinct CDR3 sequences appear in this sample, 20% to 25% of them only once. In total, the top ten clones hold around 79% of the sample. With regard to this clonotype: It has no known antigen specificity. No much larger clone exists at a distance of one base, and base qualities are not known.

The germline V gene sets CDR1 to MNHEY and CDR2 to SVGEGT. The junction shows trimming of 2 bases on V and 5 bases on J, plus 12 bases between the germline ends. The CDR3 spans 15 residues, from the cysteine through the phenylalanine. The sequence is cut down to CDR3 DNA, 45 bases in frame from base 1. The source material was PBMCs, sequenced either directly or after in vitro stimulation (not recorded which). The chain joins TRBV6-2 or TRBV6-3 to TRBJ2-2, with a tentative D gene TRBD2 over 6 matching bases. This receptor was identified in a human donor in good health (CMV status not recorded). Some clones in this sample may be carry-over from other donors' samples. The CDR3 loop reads CASSYDGRNTGELFF. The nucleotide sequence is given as TGTGCCAGCAGTTACGACGGGAGAAATACCGGGGAGCTGTTTTTT.